This TCR beta chain originates from a study of blood T cell repertoires in COVID-19. Study-level background: Sources were T cells, B-cell-depleted T cells, or PBMCs; the material itself was cDNA or gDNA.

The data were produced by immunoSEQ multiplex PCR, yet TCRdb's version contains in-frame clones alone and is incomplete. The sample yields hundreds of thousands of clones, 86% seen once. The CDR3 contains 14 residues. CDR1 MGHDK and CDR2 SYGVNS come from the germline V gene. V shed 8 bases and J 8 bases; nucleotides not matched to a gene: 12. This rearrangement joins TRBV25-1 to TRBJ2-3; TRBD2 matches 8 bases. The clonotype originates from a woman between 25 and 40 years old with active or convalescent COVID-19. Sequenced input: peripheral blood. The CDR3 protein is CASSPGGGIGTQYF. DNA of the CDR3: TGTGCCAGCTCACCGGGAGGGGGTATTGGTACGCAGTATTTT.